This entry lists 28 T cell receptor beta chains sequenced from one sample in a study of cytomegalovirus exposure and HLA in healthy donors (dated by TCRdb to about 2017). The library was generated by the immunoSEQ multiplex PCR assay. For the multiplex PCR, a mixture combining 60 forward primers for TCR Vbeta segments and 13 reverse primers for TCR Jbeta segments was used. The table comes from immuneACCESS by way of TCRdb, which keeps in-frame sequences with V and J called. Part of the clones is missing from these tables; in studies checked, under half for an unresolved V gene and the rest for unknown reasons. This sample has more than 95,000 clones in its table, and around 78% of those were observed once. The ten largest clonotypes hold around 2.1% of the sample. Sequencing was performed on PBMCs. The receptors were sampled from a man in his forties or fifties in good health and CMV-seronegative.

This clone was observed a few times. This chain uses TRBV7-8 with TRBJ1-5; TRBD1 aligns across 8 bases. CDR3 size: 15 residues. Germline-derived CDR1 and CDR2 are SGHVS and FQNEAQ. The J segment lost 0 bases and the V segment lost 5 bases, leaving 3 bases of the junction unmatched. For the CDR3, the DNA is TGTGCCAGCAGCCAGGACAGGGCTAGCAATCAGCCCCAGCATTTT. Its translation: CASSQDRASNQPQHF. Full variable domain (rest looked up from reference TRBV7-8 and TRBJ1-5): GAGVSQSPRYKVAKRGQDVALRCDPISGHVSLFWYQQALGQGPEFLTYFQNEAQLDKSGLPSDRFFAERPEGSVSTLKIQRTQQEDSAVYLCASSQDRASNQPQHFGDGTRLSIL.

The chain employs TRBV7-2 and TRBJ1-2; 7 bases are a match to TRBD1. V shed 4 bases, J shed 8 bases, and the junction held 13 bases outside the gene matches. The germline gives CDR1 SGHTA, CDR2 FQGNSA. This CDR3 has 15 amino acids. This CDR3 is CASSSRGQGVGGYTF. Written as DNA, the CDR3 is TGTGCCAGCAGCTCCCGGGGCCAGGGGGTGGGAGGCTACACCTTC.

In nucleotides, the CDR3 is TGCGCCAGCAGCCAGGTAGCGTCCTCTCGAGGAAACACCATATATTTT. Translated: CASSQVASSRGNTIYF. This chain uses TRBV4-1 with TRBJ1-3; no firm D call. CDR1 is MGHRA and CDR2 is YSYEKL in the germline V gene. The CDR3 extends over 16 amino acids. V was cut by 3 bases and J by 4 bases, with 16 bases left in between.

The chain joins TRBV18 to TRBJ2-2, with 12 bases aligning to TRBD2. This CDR3 region has 16 residues. The junction had 9 bases not matched to a gene; V was cut back by 6 bases and J by 7 bases. From germline, CDR1 is KGHSH and CDR2 LQKENI. The CDR3 DNA follows: TGTGCCAGCTCCCCGACTAGCGGGGGATCCTACGGGGAGCTGTTTTTT. Protein product: CASSPTSGGSYGELFF.

This clone was counted between two and nine times. The chain employs TRBV19 and TRBJ2-3; perhaps TRBD1 as D (6 bases). The germline gives CDR1 LNHDA, CDR2 SQIVND (reference sequence). This CDR3 contains 15 residues. With 6 bases removed from V and 4 bases from J, the gap between germline ends came to 17 bases. In DNA form, the CDR3 reads TGTGCCAGTAGCCCCGACAGGATACGTGCAGATACGCAGTATTTT. Its translation is CASSPDRIRADTQYF.

This sequence joins TRBV4-2 and TRBJ2-2; a possible D gene is TRBD2 (5 bases). This CDR3 spans 17 amino acids. V gave up 2 bases and J gave up 5 bases, with 18 bases separating them. Germline CDR1 reads LGHNA; CDR2 reads YNFKEQ. The CDR3 DNA reads as TGTGCCAGCAGCCAATTTGGAGGAGGTTCCTGGACCGGGGAGCTGTTTTTT. Its translation is CASSQFGGGSWTGELFF.

The V gene is TRBV10-2, the J gene TRBJ1-2, with D possibly TRBD1 on 5 matching bases. Trimming left V 6 bases short and J 4 bases short, with 12 bases between. Germline V gives CDR1 WSHSY, CDR2 SAAADI. The CDR3 is made up of 13 amino acids. This CDR3 reads CASSYDRVYGYTF. For the CDR3, the DNA is TGCGCCAGCAGCTATGACAGAGTCTATGGCTACACCTTC.

The rearrangement joins TRBV28 to TRBJ2-3, with 7 bases aligning to TRBD1. J gave up 13 bases and V 4 bases, and 11 bases lay outside the gene matches. Per germline, CDR1 MDHEN and CDR2 SYDVKM. The CDR3 runs to 13 residues. The CDR3 bases are TGTGCCAGCAGTTCGACAGGGCTCAGGAATGAGTATTTT. Its protein is CASSSTGLRNEYF.

This rearrangement joins TRBV6-4 to TRBJ2-3; TRBD1 is a possible D gene (6 bases). The germline V gene has CDR1 MRHNA and CDR2 SNTAGT. This CDR3 contains 15 residues. The V gene lost 2 bases and the J gene lost 0 bases, with 9 bases spanning the gap. As DNA, the CDR3 is TGTGCCAGCAGTGACCCAGGGGCTAGCACAGATACGCAGTATTTT. Translation gives CASSDPGASTDTQYF.

The chain joins TRBV7-2 to TRBJ1-2; D gene uncertain. This CDR3 is 11 amino acids long. V lost 6 bases, J lost 4 bases, and 6 bases lay in between. Germline CDR1 is SGHTA and CDR2 is FQGNSA. The CDR3 loop is CASSRVYGYTF. The CDR3 DNA is TGTGCCAGCAGTCGGGTCTATGGCTACACCTTC.

This clone was detected only once. The chain has TRBV27 and TRBJ2-7; TRBD1 matches at 7 bases. Germline lookup yields CDR1 MNHEY and CDR2 SMNVEV (reference sequence). J lost 2 bases, V lost 5 bases, and 6 bases had no gene match. This CDR3 comprises 14 residues. The CDR3 here is CASSRQTGAYEQYF. CDR3 nucleotide sequence: TGTGCCAGCAGTAGGCAAACAGGGGCCTACGAGCAGTACTTC.

The chain couples TRBV2 to TRBJ1-2, with 7 bases lining up with TRBD1. J lost 4 bases, V lost 6 bases, and 5 bases had no gene match. The CDR3 runs to 13 residues. Looked up from germline, CDR1 is SNHLY and CDR2 is FYNNEI. CDR3 in amino acids: CASRGTGAYGYTF. The DNA for the CDR3 is TGTGCCAGCAGAGGAACAGGGGCCTATGGCTACACCTTC.

The chain has TRBV6-6 and TRBJ1-5, with a weak D call TRBD1 (6 bases). The CDR3 spans 15 residues. Germline V gives CDR1 MNHNY, CDR2 SVGAGI (reference sequence). V was clipped by 2 bases and J by 3 bases, with 11 bases between them. The CDR3 loop reads CASSYLRGFNQPQHF. CDR3 nucleotides: TGTGCCAGCAGTTACCTCAGGGGTTTCAATCAGCCCCAGCATTTT.

V is TRBV5-1 and J is TRBJ2-3; a possible D gene is TRBD2 (6 bases). The CDR3 loop spans 13 amino acids. Germline V CDR1 and CDR2: SGHRS, YFSETQ. Trimming shortened V by 3 bases and J by 6 bases, and 11 bases separated the two germline ends. CDR3 protein: CASSWGGGDTQYF. For the CDR3, the DNA is TGCGCCAGCAGCTGGGGTGGGGGGGATACGCAGTATTTT.

V is TRBV7-6 and J is TRBJ2-5, with TRBD2 matching over 8 bases. The J call may not be correct, given that the DNA end is closer to TRBJ2-7. This CDR3 has 14 residues. In germline, CDR1 is SGHVS, CDR2 FNYEAQ. The CDR3 sequence: CASSPFGGAGEQYF. The DNA of the CDR3 is TGTGCCAGCAGCCCATTCGGGGGGGCGGGCGAGCAGTACTTC.

V usage is TRBV5-6 and J usage is TRBJ1-2, with D unresolved. Looked up from germline, CDR1 is SGHDT and CDR2 is YYEEEE. CDR3 size: 14 residues. Trimming took 1 base from V and 2 from J, leaving 9 bases between them. The CDR3 DNA follows: TGTGCCAGCAGCTTGTTCACCCGGAACTATGGCTACACCTTC. This translates into CASSLFTRNYGYTF.

The genes are TRBV11-1 and TRBJ1-2; the D gene is possibly TRBD1 (6 bases). V lost 4 bases to trimming and J lost 3 bases, with 6 bases between them. CDR1 and CDR2 (germline): SGHAT, FQDESV (reference sequence). The CDR3 sequence is 12 residues long. The CDR3 protein is CASSSGDYGYTF. The DNA for the CDR3 is TGTGCCAGCAGCTCAGGGGACTATGGCTACACCTTC.

V is TRBV7-8 and J is TRBJ2-1; 10 bases align to TRBD2. Germline V gene sequence: CDR1 SGHVS, CDR2 FQNEAQ. V trimming: 5 bases; J trimming: 8 bases; junction bases outside the gene matches: 9. The CDR3 loop spans 15 amino acids. The CDR3 is CASSVSGGAVDEQFF. As DNA, the CDR3 is TGTGCCAGCAGCGTCAGCGGGGGGGCCGTGGATGAGCAGTTCTTC.

Only a few counts were recorded for this clone. The J gene is TRBJ1-2, the V gene TRBV19; D possibly corresponds to TRBD1 (6 bases). The CDR3 consists of 16 residues. Germline CDR1 reads LNHDA; CDR2 reads SQIVND (reference sequence). The ends were cut back, 3 bases at V and 1 base at J, with 15 bases in the middle. CDR3 coding DNA: TGTGCCAGTAGTATCCGACCGGGACAAATTAACTATGGCTACACCTTC. Translation: CASSIRPGQINYGYTF.

The chain recombines TRBV29-1 with TRBJ2-2; 9 bases line up with TRBD2. With 4 bases clipped from V and 6 bases from J, the junction kept 9 bases outside the gene matches. CDR3 size: 15 residues. The germline V gene has CDR1 SQVTM and CDR2 ANQGSEA. The CDR3 protein is CSVVLAGGPPGELFF. Written as DNA, the CDR3 is TGCAGCGTTGTGCTCGCGGGGGGGCCCCCCGGGGAGCTGTTTTTT.

For this clone: The same CDR3 can be traced to other DNA sequences in this sample. The J gene is TRBJ2-1, the V gene TRBV5-4, with a tentative D call TRBD1 (5 bases). Germline V CDR1 and CDR2: SGHNT, YYREEE (reference sequence). V lost 4 bases and J 6 bases, leaving 11 bases between the germline ends. The CDR3 has 13 residues. Here the CDR3 reads CASSLGQLNEQFF. The CDR3 region has the DNA TGTGCCAGCAGCCTTGGACAACTCAATGAGCAGTTCTTC.

The chain carries TRBV7-6 and TRBJ2-7, with 7 bases lining up with TRBD1. The CDR3 length is 15 residues. Trimming removed 2 bases from V and 1 base from J; junction bases left unmatched: 5. CDR1 SGHVS and CDR2 FNYEAQ come from the germline V gene. The CDR3 DNA reads TGTGCCAGCAGCTTATGGACAGGAGAATCCTACGAGCAGTACTTC. Its protein product is CASSLWTGESYEQYF.

V usage is TRBV7-9 and J usage is TRBJ1-6; D uncertain. Germline CDR1 reads SEHNR; CDR2 reads FQNEAQ (reference sequence). Deletions cut 7 bases from V and 6 bases from J, with 13 bases between. The CDR3 has 14 residues. The CDR3 is CASTLTSGNSPLHF. The CDR3 DNA sequence: TGTGCCAGCACCCTAACCTCGGGTAATTCACCCCTCCACTTT.

This chain joins TRBV7-9 and TRBJ2-5; tentatively, D is TRBD2 (7 bases). V was pared by 5 bases and J by 4 bases, with 17 bases between. Germline CDR1 SEHNR, CDR2 FQNEAQ (reference sequence). The CDR3 extends over 15 amino acids. As DNA, the CDR3 is TGTGCCAGCAGCCGAGCGAGGGGGGGCGTAGAGACCCAGTACTTC. Protein product: CASSRARGGVETQYF.

The chain joins TRBV9 to TRBJ2-7; D might be TRBD2 (6 bases). Trimming took off 5 bases at V and 5 bases at J, with 20 bases between the two ends. Germline loops: CDR1 SGDLS, CDR2 YYNGEE. CDR3 size: 15 residues. Here the CDR3 DNA reads TGTGCCAGCAGTCGCCTCGGCTCGTGGGAGGACGAGCAGTACTTC. It specifies CASSRLGSWEDEQYF.

The chain uses TRBV10-1 and TRBJ2-3; the match to TRBD1 covers 10 bases. V was pared by 6 bases and J by 0 bases, with 12 bases of the junction left unmatched. The CDR3 totals 18 residues. Per germline, CDR1 WNHNN and CDR2 SYGVQD (reference sequence). CDR3 loop: CASRQRGQGLTSTDTQYF. In nucleotides, the CDR3 is TGCGCCAGCAGGCAGCGGGGACAGGGGTTGACTAGCACAGATACGCAGTATTTT.

The V and J genes are TRBV19 and TRBJ2-1; TRBD2 matches at 9 bases. The CDR3 is made up of 13 amino acids. Germline-derived CDR1 and CDR2 are LNHDA and SQIVND (reference sequence). V trimming: 10 bases; J trimming: 10 bases; junction bases outside the gene matches: 11. The CDR3 sequence: CATTGGRGGEQFF. The CDR3 DNA sequence: TGTGCCACCACAGGTGGGCGGGGGGGGGAGCAGTTCTTC.

The chain recombines TRBV5-6 with TRBJ2-5; 12 bases map to TRBD1. Germline V gives CDR1 SGHDT, CDR2 YYEEEE. The V and J ends lost 1 base and 4 bases, in that order; junction bases with no gene match: 5. CDR3 size: 16 residues. CDR3 bases: TGTGCCAGCAGCTTGCGGGACAGGGGGCGAGGAGAGACCCAGTACTTC. Translated: CASSLRDRGRGETQYF.